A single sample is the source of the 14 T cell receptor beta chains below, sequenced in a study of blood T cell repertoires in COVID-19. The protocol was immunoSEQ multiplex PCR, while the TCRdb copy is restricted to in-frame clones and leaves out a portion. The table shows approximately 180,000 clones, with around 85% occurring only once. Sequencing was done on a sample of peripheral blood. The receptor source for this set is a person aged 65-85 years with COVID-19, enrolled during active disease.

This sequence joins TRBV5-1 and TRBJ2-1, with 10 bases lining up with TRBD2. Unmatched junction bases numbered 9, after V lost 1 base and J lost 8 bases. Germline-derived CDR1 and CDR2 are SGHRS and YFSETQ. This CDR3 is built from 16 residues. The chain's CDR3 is CASSLIAASGSHEQFF. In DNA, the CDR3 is TGCGCCAGCAGCTTGATAGCGGCTAGCGGGAGTCATGAGCAGTTCTTC.

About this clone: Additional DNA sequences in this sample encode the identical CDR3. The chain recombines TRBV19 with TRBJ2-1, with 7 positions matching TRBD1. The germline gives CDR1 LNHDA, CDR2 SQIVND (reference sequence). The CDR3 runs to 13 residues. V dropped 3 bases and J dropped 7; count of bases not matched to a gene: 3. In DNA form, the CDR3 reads TGTGCCAGTAGTATCGGCAGGGGGAATGAGCAGTTCTTC. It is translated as CASSIGRGNEQFF.

The CDR3 spells CASNLGGKYTDTQYF. CDR3 coding DNA: TGTGCCAGCAACCTTGGCGGGAAGTACACAGATACGCAGTATTTT. V is TRBV21-1 and J is TRBJ2-3; the listed D gene, TRBD2, was not tested against the DNA. TRBV21-1 has pseudogene status. The CDR3 consists of 15 residues.

In DNA form, the CDR3 reads TGCGCCAGCAGCCAAGTAGCTAGCGTGGTCCATGAGCAGTTCTTC. Translating gives CASSQVASVVHEQFF. V usage is TRBV4-3 and J usage is TRBJ2-1; TRBD2 might be the D (6 bases). Between the trimmed V and J ends, which lost 1 base and 8 bases, there was a span of 15 bases. This CDR3 contains 15 residues. The germline CDR1 and CDR2 sequences are LGHNA and YSLEER.

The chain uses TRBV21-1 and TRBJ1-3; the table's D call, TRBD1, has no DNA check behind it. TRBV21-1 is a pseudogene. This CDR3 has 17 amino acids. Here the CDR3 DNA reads TGTGCCAGCAGCAAAGTTATCAACAGGGGCTCTGGAAACACCATATATTTT. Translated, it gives CASSKVINRGSGNTIYF.

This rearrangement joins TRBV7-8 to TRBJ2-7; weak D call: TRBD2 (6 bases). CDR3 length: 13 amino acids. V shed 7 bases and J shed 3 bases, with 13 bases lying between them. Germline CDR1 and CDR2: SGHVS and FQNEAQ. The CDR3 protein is CASTSSVNYEQYF. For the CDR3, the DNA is TGTGCCAGCACTTCTAGCGTAAACTACGAGCAGTACTTC.

The CDR3 here is CASSQDKQGGNEKLFF. The CDR3 bases are TGTGCCAGCAGCCAAGACAAACAGGGGGGGAATGAAAAACTGTTTTTT. The chain couples TRBV4-2 to TRBJ1-4; 8 bases align to TRBD1. This CDR3 contains 16 residues. Per the germline V gene, CDR1 is LGHNA and CDR2 is YNFKEQ. V shed 0 bases and J 5 bases; nucleotides not matched to a gene: 5.

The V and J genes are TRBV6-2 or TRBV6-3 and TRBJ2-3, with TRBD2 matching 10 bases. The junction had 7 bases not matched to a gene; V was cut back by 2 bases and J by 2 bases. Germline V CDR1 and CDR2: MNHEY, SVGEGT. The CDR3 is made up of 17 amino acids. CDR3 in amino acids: CASSYPPSGGVTDTQYF. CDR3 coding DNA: TGTGCCAGCAGTTACCCGCCTAGCGGGGGCGTCACAGATACGCAGTATTTT.

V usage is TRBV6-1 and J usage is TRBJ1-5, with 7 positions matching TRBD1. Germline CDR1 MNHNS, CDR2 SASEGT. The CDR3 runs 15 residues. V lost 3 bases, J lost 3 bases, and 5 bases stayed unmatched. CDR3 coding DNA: TGTGCCAGCAGTGAGGCGACAGGGTACAATCAGCCCCAGCATTTT. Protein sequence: CASSEATGYNQPQHF.

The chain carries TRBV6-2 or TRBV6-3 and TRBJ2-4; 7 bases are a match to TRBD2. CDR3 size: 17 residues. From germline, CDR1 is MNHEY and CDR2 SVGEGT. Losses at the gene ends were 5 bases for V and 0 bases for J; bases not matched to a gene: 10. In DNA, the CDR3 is TGTGCCAGCAGTCAACTGGAGCGGGGTATAGCCAAAAACATTCAGTACTTC. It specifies CASSQLERGIAKNIQYF.

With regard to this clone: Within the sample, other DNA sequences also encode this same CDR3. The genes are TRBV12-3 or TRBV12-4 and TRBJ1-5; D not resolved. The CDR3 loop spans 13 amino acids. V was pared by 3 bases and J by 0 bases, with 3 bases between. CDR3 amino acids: CASSFSSNQPQHF. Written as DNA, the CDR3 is TGTGCCAGCAGTTTCAGTAGCAATCAGCCCCAGCATTTT.

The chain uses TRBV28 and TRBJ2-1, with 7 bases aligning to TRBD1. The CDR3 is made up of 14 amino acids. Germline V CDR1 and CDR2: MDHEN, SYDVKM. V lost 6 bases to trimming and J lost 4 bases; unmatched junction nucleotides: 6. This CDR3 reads CASSTRQGYNEQFF. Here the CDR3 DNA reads TGTGCCAGCAGCACGCGACAGGGTTACAATGAGCAGTTCTTC.

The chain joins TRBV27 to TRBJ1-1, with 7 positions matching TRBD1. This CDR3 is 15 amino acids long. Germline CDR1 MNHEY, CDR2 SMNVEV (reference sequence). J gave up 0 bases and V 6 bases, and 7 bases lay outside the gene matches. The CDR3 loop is CASRRRDSLNTEAFF. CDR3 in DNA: TGTGCCAGCAGGCGTCGGGACAGCCTGAACACTGAAGCTTTCTTT.

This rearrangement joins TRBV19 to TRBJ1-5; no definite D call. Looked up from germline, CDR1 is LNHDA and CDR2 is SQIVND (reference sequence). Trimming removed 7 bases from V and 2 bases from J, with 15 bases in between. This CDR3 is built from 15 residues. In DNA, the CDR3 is TGTGCCAGTAATCTAAAACCAGGTGGCAATCAGCCCCAGCATTTT. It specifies CASNLKPGGNQPQHF.